Each of the 2 T cell receptor beta chains below was sequenced from the same sample in a study of cytomegalovirus exposure and HLA in healthy donors. In the PCR, 60 Vbeta and 13 Jbeta primers were used. Repertoires were generated with immunoSEQ multiplex PCR, while TCRdb's copy carries only in-frame clones and drops some. This table holds more than 95,000 clones, around 15% found once. Input material: PBMCs. These receptors originate from a female donor in good health and CMV-seronegative.

V gene TRBV5-6 combines with J gene TRBJ1-5; D ambiguous. This CDR3 has 15 residues. Germline CDR1 is SGHDT and CDR2 is YYEEEE. The V end lost 0 bases, the J end lost 5 bases, and 12 bases lay between the germline ends. The CDR3: CASSLGAGSYQPQHF. CDR3 nucleotide sequence: TGTGCCAGCAGCTTGGGGGCCGGATCCTATCAGCCCCAGCATTTT.

This chain joins TRBV9 and TRBJ1-3; D perhaps matches TRBD1 (6 bases). V lost 3 bases to trimming and J lost 4 bases, with 17 bases between them. The CDR3 runs to 16 residues. Germline loops: CDR1 SGDLS, CDR2 YYNGEE. The CDR3 protein is CASSAEGGALGNTIYF. CDR3 nucleotides: TGTGCCAGCAGCGCCGAGGGGGGGGCGCTCGGAAACACCATATATTTT. The full variable domain, with the rest looked up from reference TRBV9 and TRBJ1-3, is DSGVTQTPKHLITATGQRVTLRCSPRSGDLSVYWYQQSLDQGLQFLIQYYNGEERAKGNILERFSAQQFPDLHSELNLSSLELGDSALYFCASSAEGGALGNTIYFGEGSWLTVV.